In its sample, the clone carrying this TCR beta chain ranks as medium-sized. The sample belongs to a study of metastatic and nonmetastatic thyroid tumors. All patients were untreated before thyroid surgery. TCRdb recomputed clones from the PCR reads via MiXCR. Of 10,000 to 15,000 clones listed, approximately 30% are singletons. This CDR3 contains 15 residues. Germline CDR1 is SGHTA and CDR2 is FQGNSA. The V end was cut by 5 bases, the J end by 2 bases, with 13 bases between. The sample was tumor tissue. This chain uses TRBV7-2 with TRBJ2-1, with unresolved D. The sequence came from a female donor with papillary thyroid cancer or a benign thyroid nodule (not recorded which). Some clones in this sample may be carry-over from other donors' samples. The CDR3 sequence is CASSPRRDPYNEQFF. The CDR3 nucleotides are TGTGCCAGCAGCCCCCGCCGAGACCCCTACAATGAGCAGTTCTTC.